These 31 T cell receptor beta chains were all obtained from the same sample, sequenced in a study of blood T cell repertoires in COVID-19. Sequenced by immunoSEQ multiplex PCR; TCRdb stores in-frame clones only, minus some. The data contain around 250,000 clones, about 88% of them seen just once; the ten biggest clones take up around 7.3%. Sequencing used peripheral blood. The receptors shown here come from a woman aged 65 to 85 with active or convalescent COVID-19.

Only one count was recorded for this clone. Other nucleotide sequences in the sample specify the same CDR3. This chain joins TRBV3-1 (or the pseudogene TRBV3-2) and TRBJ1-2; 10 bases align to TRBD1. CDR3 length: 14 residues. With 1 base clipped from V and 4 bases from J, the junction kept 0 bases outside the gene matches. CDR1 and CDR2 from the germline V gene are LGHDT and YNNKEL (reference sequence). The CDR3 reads CASSQGDRGYGYTF. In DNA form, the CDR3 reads TGTGCCAGCAGCCAAGGGGACAGGGGCTATGGCTACACCTTC.

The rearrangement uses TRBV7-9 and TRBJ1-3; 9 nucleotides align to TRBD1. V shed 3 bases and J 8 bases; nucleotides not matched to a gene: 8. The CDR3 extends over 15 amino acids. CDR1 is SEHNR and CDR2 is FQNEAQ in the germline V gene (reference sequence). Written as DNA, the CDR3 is TGTGCCAGCAGCTTGGGGACAGGGTACGAGGACACCATATATTTT. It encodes CASSLGTGYEDTIYF.

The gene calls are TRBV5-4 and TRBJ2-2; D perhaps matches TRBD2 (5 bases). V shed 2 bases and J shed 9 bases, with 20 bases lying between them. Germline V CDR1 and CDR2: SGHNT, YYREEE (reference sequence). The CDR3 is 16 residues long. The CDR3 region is CASSFTERAGVRELFF. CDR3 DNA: TGTGCCAGCAGCTTTACTGAGAGGGCAGGAGTCCGGGAGCTGTTTTTT.

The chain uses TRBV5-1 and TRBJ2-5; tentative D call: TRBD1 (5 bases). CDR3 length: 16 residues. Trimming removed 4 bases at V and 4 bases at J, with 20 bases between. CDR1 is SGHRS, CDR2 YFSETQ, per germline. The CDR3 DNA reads TGCGCCAGCAGCCCGAACCCCCCAGGGCTTAGAGAGACCCAGTACTTC. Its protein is CASSPNPPGLRETQYF.

CDR3 in DNA: TGTGCCAGCAGCTCTTACAGGGAAAATCAGCCCCAGCATTTT. Translated, it gives CASSSYRENQPQHF. V and J are TRBV13 and TRBJ1-5; the D gene is possibly TRBD1 (6 bases). In germline, CDR1 is PRHDT, CDR2 FYEKMQ (reference sequence). The CDR3 contains 14 residues. Trimming cost V 4 bases and J 4 bases, with 11 bases left between them.

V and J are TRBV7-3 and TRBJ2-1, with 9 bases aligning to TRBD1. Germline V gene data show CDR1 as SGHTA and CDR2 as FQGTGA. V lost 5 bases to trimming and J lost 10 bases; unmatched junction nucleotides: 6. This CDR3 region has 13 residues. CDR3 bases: TGTGCCAGCAGCCGGGACAGGGTTGGGGAGCAGTTCTTC. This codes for CASSRDRVGEQFF.

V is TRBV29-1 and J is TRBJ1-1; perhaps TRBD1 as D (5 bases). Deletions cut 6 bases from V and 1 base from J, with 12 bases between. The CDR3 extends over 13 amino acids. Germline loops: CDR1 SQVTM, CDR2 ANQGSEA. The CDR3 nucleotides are TGCAGCGTATATCAGGGCGCGAACACTGAAGCTTTCTTT. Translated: CSVYQGANTEAFF. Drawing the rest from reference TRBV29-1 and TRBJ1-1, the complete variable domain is SAVISQKPSRDICQRGTSLTIQCQVDSQVTMMFWYRQQPGQSLTLIATANQGSEATYESGFVIDKFPISRPNLTFSTLTVSNMSPEDSSIYLCSVYQGANTEAFFGQGTRLTVV.

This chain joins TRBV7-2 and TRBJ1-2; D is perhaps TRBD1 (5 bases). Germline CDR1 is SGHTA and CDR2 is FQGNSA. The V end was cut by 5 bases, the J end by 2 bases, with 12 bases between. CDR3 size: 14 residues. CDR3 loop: CASSGGGGNYGYTF. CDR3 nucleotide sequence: TGTGCCAGCAGCGGGGGAGGAGGAAACTATGGCTACACCTTC.

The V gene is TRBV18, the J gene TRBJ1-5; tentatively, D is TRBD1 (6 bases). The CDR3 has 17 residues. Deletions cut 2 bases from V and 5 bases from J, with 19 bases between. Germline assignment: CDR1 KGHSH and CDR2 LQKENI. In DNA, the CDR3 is TGTGCCAGCTCACCAAGAATCGTCGGGACAACTGATCAGCCCCAGCATTTT. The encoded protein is CASSPRIVGTTDQPQHF.

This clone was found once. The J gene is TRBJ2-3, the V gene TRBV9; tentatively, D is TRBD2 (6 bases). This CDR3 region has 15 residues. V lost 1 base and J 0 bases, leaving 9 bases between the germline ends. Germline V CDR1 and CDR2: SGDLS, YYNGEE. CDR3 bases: TGTGCCAGCAGCGTATCTAGCGCAAGCACAGATACGCAGTATTTT. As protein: CASSVSSASTDTQYF.

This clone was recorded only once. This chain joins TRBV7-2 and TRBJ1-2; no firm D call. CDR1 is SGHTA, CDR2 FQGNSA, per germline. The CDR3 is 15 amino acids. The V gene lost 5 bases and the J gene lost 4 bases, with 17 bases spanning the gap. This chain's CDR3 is CASSQTGQALYGYTF. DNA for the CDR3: TGTGCCAGCAGCCAAACTGGGCAGGCCCTCTATGGCTACACCTTC.

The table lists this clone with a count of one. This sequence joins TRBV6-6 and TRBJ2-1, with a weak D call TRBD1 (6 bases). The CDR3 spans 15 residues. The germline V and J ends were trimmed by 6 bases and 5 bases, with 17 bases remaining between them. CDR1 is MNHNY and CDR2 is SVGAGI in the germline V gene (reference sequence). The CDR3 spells CASRKQGRGDNEQFF. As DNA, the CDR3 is TGTGCCAGCAGAAAACAGGGAAGGGGAGACAATGAGCAGTTCTTC.

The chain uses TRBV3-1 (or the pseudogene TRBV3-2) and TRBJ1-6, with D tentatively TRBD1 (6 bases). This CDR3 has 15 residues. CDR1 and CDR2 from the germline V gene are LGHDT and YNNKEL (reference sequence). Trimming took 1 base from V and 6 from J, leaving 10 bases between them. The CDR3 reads CASSQGQGFNSPLHF. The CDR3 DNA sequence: TGTGCCAGCAGCCAAGGCCAGGGGTTTAATTCACCCCTCCACTTT.

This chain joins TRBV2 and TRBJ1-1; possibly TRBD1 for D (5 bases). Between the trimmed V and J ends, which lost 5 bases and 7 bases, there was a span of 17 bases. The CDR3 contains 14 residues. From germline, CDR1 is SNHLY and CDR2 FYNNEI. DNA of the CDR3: TGTGCCAGCAGTAAGGCGGGGGGACCCAGTGAAGCTTTCTTT. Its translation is CASSKAGGPSEAFF.

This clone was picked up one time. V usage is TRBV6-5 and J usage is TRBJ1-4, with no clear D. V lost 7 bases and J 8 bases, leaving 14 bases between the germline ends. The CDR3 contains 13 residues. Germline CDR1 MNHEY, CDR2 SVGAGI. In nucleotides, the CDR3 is TGTGCCAGCACCAGGAGGGAGGGAGAAAAACTGTTTTTT. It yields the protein CASTRREGEKLFF.

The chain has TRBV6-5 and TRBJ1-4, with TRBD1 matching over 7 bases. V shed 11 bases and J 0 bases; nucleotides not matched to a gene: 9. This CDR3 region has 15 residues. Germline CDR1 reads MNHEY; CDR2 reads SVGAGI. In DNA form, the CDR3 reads TGTGCCGTCCACCCAGGGGGGCCAACTAATGAAAAACTGTTTTTT. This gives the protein CAVHPGGPTNEKLFF.

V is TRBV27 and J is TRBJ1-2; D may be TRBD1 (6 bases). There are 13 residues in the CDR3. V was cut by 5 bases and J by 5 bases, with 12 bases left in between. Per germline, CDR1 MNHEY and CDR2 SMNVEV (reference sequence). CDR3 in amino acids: CASSLRGDYGYTF. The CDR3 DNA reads TGTGCCAGCAGTCTCAGGGGTGATTATGGCTACACCTTC.

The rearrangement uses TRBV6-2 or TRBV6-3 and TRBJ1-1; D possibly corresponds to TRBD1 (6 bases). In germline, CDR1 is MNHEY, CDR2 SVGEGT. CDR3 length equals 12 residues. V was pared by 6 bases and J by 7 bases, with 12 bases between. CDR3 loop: CASSPGQIEAFF. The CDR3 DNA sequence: TGTGCCAGCAGCCCCGGACAGATTGAAGCTTTCTTT.

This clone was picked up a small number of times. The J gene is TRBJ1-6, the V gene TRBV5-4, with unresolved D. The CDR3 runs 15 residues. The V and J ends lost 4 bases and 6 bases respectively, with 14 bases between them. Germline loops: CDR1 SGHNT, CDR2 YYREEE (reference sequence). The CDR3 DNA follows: TGTGCCAGCAGCCCGGACTTTATCTCTAATTCACCCCTCCACTTT. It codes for CASSPDFISNSPLHF.

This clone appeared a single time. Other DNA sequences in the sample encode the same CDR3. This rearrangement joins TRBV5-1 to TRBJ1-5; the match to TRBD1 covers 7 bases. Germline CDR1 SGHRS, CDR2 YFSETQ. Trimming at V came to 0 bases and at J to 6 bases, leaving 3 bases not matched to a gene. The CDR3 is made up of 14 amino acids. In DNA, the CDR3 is TGCGCCAGCAGCTTGGCGCAGGGGGGTCAGCCCCAGCATTTT. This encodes CASSLAQGGQPQHF.

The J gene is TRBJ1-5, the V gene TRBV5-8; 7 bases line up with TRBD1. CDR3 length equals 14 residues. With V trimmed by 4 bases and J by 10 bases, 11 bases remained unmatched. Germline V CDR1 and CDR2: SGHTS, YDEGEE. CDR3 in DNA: TGTGCCAGCAGCCTGGGACAGTTAGTGGGTCCCCAGCATTTT. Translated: CASSLGQLVGPQHF.

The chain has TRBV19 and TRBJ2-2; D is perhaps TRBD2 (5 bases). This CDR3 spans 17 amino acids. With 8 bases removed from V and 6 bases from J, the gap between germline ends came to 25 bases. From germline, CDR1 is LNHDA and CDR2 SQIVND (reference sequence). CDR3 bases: TGTGCCAGTCAAAGACCATCGTTTGGCGACGGGGCCGGGGAGCTGTTTTTT. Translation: CASQRPSFGDGAGELFF.

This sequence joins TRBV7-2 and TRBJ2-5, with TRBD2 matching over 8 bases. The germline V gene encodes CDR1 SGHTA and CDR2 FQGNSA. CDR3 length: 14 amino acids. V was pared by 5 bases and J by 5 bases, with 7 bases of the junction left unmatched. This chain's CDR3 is CASSTGGARETQYF. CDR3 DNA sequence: TGTGCCAGCAGCACCGGGGGGGCCCGGGAGACCCAGTACTTC. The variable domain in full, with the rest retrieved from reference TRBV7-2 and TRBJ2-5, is GAGVSQSPSNKVTEKGKDVELRCDPISGHTALYWYRQSLGQGLEFLIYFQGNSAPDKSGLPSDRFSAERTGGSVSTLTIQRTQQEDSAVYLCASSTGGARETQYFGPGTRLLVL.

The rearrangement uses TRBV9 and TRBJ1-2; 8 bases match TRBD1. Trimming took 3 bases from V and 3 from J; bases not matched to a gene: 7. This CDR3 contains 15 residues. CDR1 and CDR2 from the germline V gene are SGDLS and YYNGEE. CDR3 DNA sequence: TGTGCCAGCAGCGGTGGGACAGGTGCTGACTATGGCTACACCTTC. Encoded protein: CASSGGTGADYGYTF.

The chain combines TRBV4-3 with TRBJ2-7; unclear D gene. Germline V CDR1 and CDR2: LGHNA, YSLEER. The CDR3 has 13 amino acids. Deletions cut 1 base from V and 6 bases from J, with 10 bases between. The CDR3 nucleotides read TGCGCCAGCAGCCAAGTACTCCGGGTCGAGCAGTACTTC. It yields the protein CASSQVLRVEQYF.

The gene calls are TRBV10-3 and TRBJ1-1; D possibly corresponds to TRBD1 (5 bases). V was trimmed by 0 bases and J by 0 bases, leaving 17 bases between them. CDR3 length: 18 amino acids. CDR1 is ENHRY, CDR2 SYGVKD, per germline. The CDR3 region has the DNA TGTGCCATCAGTGAGTCGGGCAGGGAGGACCTCATGAACACTGAAGCTTTCTTT. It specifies CAISESGREDLMNTEAFF.

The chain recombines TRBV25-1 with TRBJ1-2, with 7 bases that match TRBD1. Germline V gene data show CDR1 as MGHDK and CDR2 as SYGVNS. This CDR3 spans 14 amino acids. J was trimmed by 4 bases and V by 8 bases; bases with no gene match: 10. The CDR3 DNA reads TGTGCCAGCGTCGGGACAGCGGCGGGCTATGGCTACACCTTC. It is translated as CASVGTAAGYGYTF.

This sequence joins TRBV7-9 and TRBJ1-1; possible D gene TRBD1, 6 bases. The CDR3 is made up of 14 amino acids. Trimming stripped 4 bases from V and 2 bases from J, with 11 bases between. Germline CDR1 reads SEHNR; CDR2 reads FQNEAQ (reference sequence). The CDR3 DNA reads TGTGCCAGCAGCTCGCGGACAGCCAACACTGAAGCTTTCTTT. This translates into CASSSRTANTEAFF. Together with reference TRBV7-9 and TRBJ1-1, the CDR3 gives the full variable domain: DTGVSQNPRHKITKRGQNVTFRCDPISEHNRLYWYRQTLGQGPEFLTYFQNEAQLEKSRLLSDRFSAERPKGSFSTLEIQRTEQGDSAMYLCASSSRTANTEAFFGQGTRLTVV.

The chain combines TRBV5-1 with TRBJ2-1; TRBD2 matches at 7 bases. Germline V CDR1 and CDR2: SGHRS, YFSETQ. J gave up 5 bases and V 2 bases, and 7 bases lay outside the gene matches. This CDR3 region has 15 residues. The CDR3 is CASSFRQGGNNEQFF. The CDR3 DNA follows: TGCGCCAGCAGCTTCAGGCAGGGAGGGAACAATGAGCAGTTCTTC.

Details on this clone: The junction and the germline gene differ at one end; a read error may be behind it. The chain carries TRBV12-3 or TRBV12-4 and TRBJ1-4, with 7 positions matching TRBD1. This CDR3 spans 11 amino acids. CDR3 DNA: TGTGCCAGCAGTGGGGACAGTTGGGCTGTTTTT. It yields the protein CASSGDSWAVF.

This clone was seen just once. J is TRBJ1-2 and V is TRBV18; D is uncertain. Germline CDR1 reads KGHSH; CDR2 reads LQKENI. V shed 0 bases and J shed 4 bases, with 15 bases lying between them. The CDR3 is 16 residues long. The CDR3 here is CASSPPGRGPSYGYTF. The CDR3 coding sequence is TGTGCCAGCTCACCACCGGGAAGAGGGCCTTCCTATGGCTACACCTTC.